This T cell receptor (beta chain) was captured in a study of OX40 agonist ivuxolimab in advanced cancers. The wider study: Every patient in dose escalation had hepatocellular carcinoma, melanoma, renal cell or head and neck cancer. Participants averaged 60 years of age (range roughly 23 to 90) and were 75% to 90% male.

CDR1 is DFQATT and CDR2 is SNEGSKA in the germline V gene (reference sequence). V lost 5 bases and J lost 6, with 10 bases in between. The CDR3 length is 11 residues. Libraries were prepared by immunoSEQ multiplex PCR; TCRdb keeps only in-frame clonotypes and omits some of them. The sample consists of roughly 70,000 clones, 87% of them appearing once. This clone is labeled as medium-sized. The J gene is TRBJ1-2, the V gene TRBV20-1; D possibly corresponds to TRBD1 (5 bases). The material was CD4+ or CD8+ T cells sorted from blood, obtained in a trial of the OX40 agonist ivuxolimab. The sequence came from an adult with an advanced solid tumor such as melanoma, head and neck, liver or kidney cancer. The CDR3 region is CSAYFRDGYTF. DNA of the CDR3: TGCAGTGCTTATTTCAGGGATGGCTACACCTTC.